What follows are 23 T cell receptor beta chains derived from one specimen sequenced in a study of T cells in Graves' hyperthyroidism and ophthalmopathy. TCR beta CDR3 region amplification was performed from RNA transcripts. HTBI primers were employed in a first-round RT-PCR of the TCR CDR3. A single record per CDR3 protein comes from TCRdb applying MiXCR to the multiplex PCR reads. The top ten hold roughly an eighth of the sample, which has over 350,000 distinct CDR3 sequences, roughly 15% seen once. The sample was blood. These receptor sequences come from a man aged 18 to 29 with Graves' ophthalmopathy.

This clonotype showed up many times. The chain has TRBV20-1 and TRBJ2-5; 10 bases fit TRBD2. J was trimmed by 0 bases and V by 6 bases; bases with no gene match: 4. The CDR3 runs 14 residues. Germline CDR1 reads DFQATT; CDR2 reads SNEGSKA (reference sequence). In DNA, the CDR3 is TGCAGTGCCCATAGCGGGAGGTACCAAGAGACCCAGTACTTC. This encodes CSAHSGRYQETQYF.

This clonotype occurred many times. The V gene is TRBV18, the J gene TRBJ1-4; D might be TRBD1 (5 bases). Germline-derived CDR1 and CDR2 are KGHSH and LQKENI. V was shortened by 4 bases and J by 8 bases, with 11 bases between the two germline ends. The CDR3 is 13 amino acids. The CDR3 region is CASSQGQREKLFF. The DNA of the CDR3 is TGTGCCAGCTCACAGGGGCAAAGAGAAAAACTGTTTTTT. Complete variable domain (other parts from reference TRBV18 and TRBJ1-4): NAGVMQNPRHLVRRRGQEARLRCSPMKGHSHVYWYRQLPEEGLKFMVYLQKENIIDESGMPKERFSAEFPKEGPSILRIQQVVRGDSAAYFCASSQGQREKLFFGSGTQLSVL.

This clonotype was found a few times. This rearrangement joins TRBV6-1 to TRBJ1-2, with D possibly being TRBD1 (5 bases). The CDR3 has 17 amino acids. Trimming removed 5 bases at V and 5 bases at J, with 24 bases between. Germline CDR1 is MNHNS and CDR2 is SASEGT. This CDR3 reads CASSPAWGPPLVYGYTF. The CDR3 region has the DNA TGTGCCAGCAGTCCCGCATGGGGACCCCCTCTGGTGTATGGCTACACCTTC.

This clonotype has at least ten counts. The chain links TRBV12-3 or TRBV12-4 to TRBJ1-2; D possibly corresponds to TRBD1 (5 bases). CDR3 length: 13 amino acids. Trimming removed 6 bases from V and 0 bases from J, with 8 bases in between. CDR3 in DNA: TGTGCCAGCAGAGGACAAGCTAACTATGGCTACACCTTC. Its protein product is CASRGQANYGYTF.

There are many counts of this clonotype. V and J are TRBV6-1 and TRBJ1-2; D not resolved. V was pared by 1 base and J by 4 bases, with 7 bases between. The CDR3 length is 13 residues. The germline V gene has CDR1 MNHNS and CDR2 SASEGT. CDR3 sequence reads: CASSEGFTYGYTF. The DNA of the CDR3 is TGTGCCAGCAGTGAAGGCTTTACCTATGGCTACACCTTC.

The rearrangement joins TRBV7-9 to TRBJ2-1; TRBD1 matches 10 bases. Germline-derived CDR1 and CDR2 are SEHNR and FQNEAQ (reference sequence). CDR3 length equals 16 residues. The V gene end was trimmed by 1 base and the J gene end by 7 bases; junction bases not matched to a gene: 7. CDR3 region: CASSLGAGTGVNEQFF. As DNA, the CDR3 is TGTGCCAGCAGCTTAGGGGCCGGGACAGGGGTTAATGAGCAGTTCTTC.

There are many counts of this clonotype. The CDR3 bases are TGTGCCAGCAGTGAAGCGCCGGGGCACACTGAAGCTTTCTTT. Residues: CASSEAPGHTEAFF. The chain recombines TRBV2 with TRBJ1-1; a weak D match, TRBD1 (5 bases). Trimming took 0 bases from V and 3 from J, leaving 8 bases between them. The length of the CDR3 is 14 residues. Per germline, CDR1 SNHLY and CDR2 FYNNEI.

This clonotype appeared many times. The V and J genes are TRBV2 and TRBJ2-1; TRBD2 matches at 12 bases. Germline V gene lookup returns CDR1 SNHLY and CDR2 FYNNEI. The CDR3 contains 15 residues. After removal of 6 bases from V and 9 bases from J, the junction contained 9 bases not matched to a gene. CDR3 bases: TGTGCCAGCAGAGCCCTAGCGGGAGGGCTACCTGAGCAGTTCTTC. Its protein product is CASRALAGGLPEQFF.

In this sample, this clonotype turned up a few times. The V gene is TRBV29-1, the J gene TRBJ2-1; D is unresolved. V was pared by 0 bases and J by 3 bases, with 12 bases between. CDR3 size: 15 residues. Germline lookup yields CDR1 SQVTM and CDR2 ANQGSEA. CDR3 loop: CSVEDLPPFYNEQFF. The DNA of the CDR3 is TGCAGCGTTGAAGATCTTCCTCCTTTCTACAATGAGCAGTTCTTC.

This clonotype appeared many times. The rearrangement uses TRBV7-9 and TRBJ1-2, with D uncertain. Trimming shortened V by 2 bases and J by 4 bases, and 14 bases separated the two germline ends. The germline gives CDR1 SEHNR, CDR2 FQNEAQ (reference sequence). The CDR3 consists of 15 residues. CDR3 in DNA: TGTGCCAGCAGCTTAAGGAGTCCCATCATCTATGGCTACACCTTC. Translating gives CASSLRSPIIYGYTF. Variable domain in full (rest from reference TRBV7-9 and TRBJ1-2): DTGVSQNPRHKITKRGQNVTFRCDPISEHNRLYWYRQTLGQGPEFLTYFQNEAQLEKSRLLSDRFSAERPKGSFSTLEIQRTEQGDSAMYLCASSLRSPIIYGYTFGSGTRLTVV.

This clonotype showed up many times. The J gene is TRBJ2-1, the V gene TRBV11-1, with 15 positions matching TRBD2. The CDR3 has 16 residues. With 5 bases clipped from V and 9 bases from J, the junction kept 8 bases outside the gene matches. Germline loops: CDR1 SGHAT, CDR2 FQDESV (reference sequence). The chain's CDR3 is CASSPRTSGRAGEQFF. CDR3 sequence (DNA): TGTGCCAGCAGCCCCCGGACTAGCGGGAGGGCTGGTGAGCAGTTCTTC. The entire variable domain, with the rest obtained from reference TRBV11-1 and TRBJ2-1, is as follows: EAEVAQSPRYKITEKSQAVAFWCDPISGHATLYWYRQILGQGPELLVQFQDESVVDDSQLPKDRFSAERLKGVDSTLKIQPAELGDSAMYLCASSPRTSGRAGEQFFGPGTRLTVL.

As regards this clonotype: A much larger clone sits a single nucleotide away, making a read error possible. The V and J genes are TRBV24-1 and TRBJ2-1; TRBD2 matches at 7 bases. The CDR3 consists of 11 residues. Germline assignment: CDR1 KGHDR and CDR2 SFDVKD. J lost 12 bases, V lost 6 bases, and 4 bases had no gene match. The CDR3 sequence is CATSREGGQFF. CDR3 nucleotides: TGTGCCACCAGTAGGGAGGGTGGGCAGTTCTTC.

In this sample, this clonotype turned up many times. This sequence joins TRBV27 and TRBJ1-1, with D tentatively TRBD1 (6 bases). The CDR3 loop spans 15 amino acids. The V end was cut by 5 bases, the J end by 2 bases, with 15 bases between. The V gene's germline CDR1 is MNHEY and CDR2 SMNVEV (reference sequence). CDR3 coding DNA: TGTGCCAGCAGTCCCAGAACAGGGATAAACACTGAAGCTTTCTTT. Amino acids: CASSPRTGINTEAFF.

The chain employs TRBV3-1 and TRBJ2-1; D is perhaps TRBD2 (5 bases). CDR1 and CDR2 (germline): LGHDT, YNNKEL (reference sequence). The CDR3 consists of 15 residues. Deletions cut 1 base from V and 4 bases from J, with 11 bases between. Written as DNA, the CDR3 is TGTGCCAGCAGCCAAGGGGGAGTGGGGTACAATGAGCAGTTCTTC. Translated, it gives CASSQGGVGYNEQFF.

This clonotype occurred many times. The chain couples TRBV30 to TRBJ2-7; tentative D call: TRBD1 (6 bases). In germline, CDR1 is GTSNPN, CDR2 SVGIG (reference sequence). This CDR3 region has 13 residues. V lost 0 bases and J lost 6, with 12 bases in between. CDR3 nucleotide sequence: TGTGCCTGGAGTGTACTATTGACAGGCGAGCAGTACTTC. This translates into CAWSVLLTGEQYF.

This clonotype was recorded at least ten times. The J gene is TRBJ1-5, the V gene TRBV6-2 or TRBV6-3; D gene ambiguous. The CDR3 is 13 residues long. The ends were cut back, 10 bases at V and 4 bases at J, with 14 bases in the middle. Germline CDR1 reads MNHEY; CDR2 reads SVGEGT. The CDR3 is CATDPDGNQPQHF. In DNA, the CDR3 is TGTGCCACCGACCCGGACGGAAATCAGCCCCAGCATTTT.

This clonotype was found many times. This rearrangement joins TRBV20-1 to TRBJ2-3; TRBD1 matches at 7 bases. The length of the CDR3 is 16 residues. The germline gives CDR1 DFQATT, CDR2 SNEGSKA (reference sequence). V gave up 0 bases and J gave up 3 bases; unmatched junction bases: 9. CDR3 in DNA: TGCAGTGCTAGAGAGTCAGGACAGGCAGTGACAGATACGCAGTATTTT. Its protein is CSARESGQAVTDTQYF.

This clonotype was seen at least ten times. The gene calls are TRBV20-1 and TRBJ2-7; TRBD1 aligns across 7 bases. CDR1 is DFQATT and CDR2 is SNEGSKA in the germline V gene (reference sequence). The CDR3 extends over 12 amino acids. V trimming: 1 base; J trimming: 7 bases; junction bases outside the gene matches: 4. The CDR3 is CSARGPGGEQYF. In DNA, the CDR3 is TGCAGTGCTAGAGGCCCAGGGGGTGAGCAGTACTTC.

J is TRBJ1-2 and V is TRBV14; 8 bases are shared with TRBD1. The CDR3 is 13 amino acids. From germline, CDR1 is SGHDN and CDR2 FVKESK. V shed 4 bases and J 7 bases; nucleotides not matched to a gene: 5. CDR3 nucleotide sequence: TGTGCCAGCAGCCTGGGACAGGTCTCTGGCTACACCTTC. Its translation is CASSLGQVSGYTF.

This clonotype was observed a few times. V gene TRBV15 combines with J gene TRBJ1-1; 7 bases are shared with TRBD1. After removal of 1 base from V and 6 bases from J, the junction contained 14 bases not matched to a gene. The CDR3 has 17 amino acids. Germline assignment: CDR1 LNHNV and CDR2 YYDKDF (reference sequence). The DNA for the CDR3 is TGTGCCACCAGCAGAGCCAGGGGGATCCTGGGGAATCCTGAAGCTTTCTTT. Translation gives CATSRARGILGNPEAFF.

The chain recombines TRBV10-2 with TRBJ1-2; D gene uncertain. Looked up from germline, CDR1 is WSHSY and CDR2 is SAAADI. This CDR3 is 11 amino acids long. The ends were cut back, 6 bases at V and 5 bases at J, with 7 bases in the middle. DNA for the CDR3: TGCGCCAGCAGCGGACGGTATGGCTACACCTTC. It is translated as CASSGRYGYTF.

This clonotype has at least ten counts. V gene TRBV10-3 combines with J gene TRBJ1-1, with a possible D match to TRBD1 (5 bases). This CDR3 contains 17 residues. Germline loops: CDR1 ENHRY, CDR2 SYGVKD. V was clipped by 3 bases and J by 4 bases, with 21 bases between them. Written as DNA, the CDR3 is TGTGCCATCAGTGACCGGGACGGCCCGGGTTACGGCACTGAAGCTTTCTTT. It is translated as CAISDRDGPGYGTEAFF.

This clonotype was observed a handful of times. The genes are TRBV5-8 and TRBJ2-6; 9 bases match TRBD1. Germline values: CDR1 SGHTS, CDR2 YDEGEE. The CDR3 consists of 18 residues. Losses at the gene ends were 0 bases for V and 3 bases for J; bases not matched to a gene: 7. As DNA, the CDR3 is TGTGCCAGCAGCTTGGGGGACAGGGCCTTCCTTGGGGCCAACGTCCTGACTTTC. Its translation: CASSLGDRAFLGANVLTF.